This TCR beta chain was recovered during a study of T cells after yellow fever vaccination. Germline CDR1 MGHDK, CDR2 SYGVNS. The CDR3 loop spans 15 amino acids. Trimming removed 7 bases at V and 0 bases at J, with 13 bases between. This clonotype was observed a few times. TCRdb used MiXCR to reprocess the 5' RACE reads, holding one entry per CDR3 protein. The repertoire holds hundreds of thousands of distinct CDR3 sequences, with roughly 20% as singletons. This material consisted of PBMCs, taken before the yellow fever booster vaccination. V gene TRBV25-1 combines with J gene TRBJ2-1, with D perhaps matching TRBD2 (5 bases). This clonotype originated in a man in his late teens or twenties who received the YFV17D yellow fever vaccine. CDR3 amino acids: CASIGGLSSYNEQFF. The CDR3 region has the DNA TGTGCCAGCATTGGCGGGCTGAGCTCCTACAATGAGCAGTTCTTC.